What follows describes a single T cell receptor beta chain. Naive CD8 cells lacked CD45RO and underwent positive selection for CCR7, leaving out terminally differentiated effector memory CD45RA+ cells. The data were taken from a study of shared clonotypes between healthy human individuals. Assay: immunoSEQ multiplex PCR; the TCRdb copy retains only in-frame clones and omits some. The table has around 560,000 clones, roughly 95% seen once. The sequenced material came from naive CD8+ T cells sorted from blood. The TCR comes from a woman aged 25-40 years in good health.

The CDR3 coding sequence is TGTGCCAGTGGACTAGCGGGAGCTAGAGAGCAGTACTTC. This gives the protein CASGLAGAREQYF. This sequence joins TRBV28 and TRBJ2-7; 13 nucleotides agree with TRBD2. The CDR3 loop spans 13 amino acids. The junction had 6 bases not matched to a gene; V was cut back by 9 bases and J by 7 bases. Germline V gene sequence: CDR1 MDHEN, CDR2 SYDVKM.